The clone carrying this T cell receptor beta chain was counted only a few times. The antigen is unknown. The assay was immunoSEQ multiplex PCR, and TCRdb's table has in-frame clones only and misses some. The sample shows roughly 130,000 clones, less than 95% of them seen only once. The sample originates from a study of T cell responses to AZD1222 COVID-19 vaccine. Study-wide findings and caveats: Baseline seropositives among AZD1222 recipients totaled only six.

CDR3 length: 15 residues. J gave up 3 bases and V 2 bases, and 4 bases lay outside the gene matches. Germline V gene data show CDR1 as SGHDT and CDR2 as YYEEEE. This TCR came from an adult in good health. The V and J genes are TRBV5-6 and TRBJ1-2, with 10 bases that match TRBD1. The sample consisted of peripheral blood, taken on day 0 of AZD1222 vaccination. This CDR3 reads CASSFSGQGYYGYTF. The CDR3 DNA follows: TGTGCCAGCAGCTTTTCGGGACAGGGGTACTATGGCTACACCTTC.